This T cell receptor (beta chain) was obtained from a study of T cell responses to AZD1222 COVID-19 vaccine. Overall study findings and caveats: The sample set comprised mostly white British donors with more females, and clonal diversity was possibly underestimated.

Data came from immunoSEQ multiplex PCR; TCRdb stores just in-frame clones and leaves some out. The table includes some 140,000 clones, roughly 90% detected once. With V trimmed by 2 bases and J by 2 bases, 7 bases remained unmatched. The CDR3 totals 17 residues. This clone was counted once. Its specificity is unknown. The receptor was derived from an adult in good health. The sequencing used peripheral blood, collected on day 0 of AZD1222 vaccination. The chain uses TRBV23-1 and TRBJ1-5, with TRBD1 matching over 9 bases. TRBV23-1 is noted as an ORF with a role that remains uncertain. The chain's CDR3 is CASSQPGQGLRNQPQHF. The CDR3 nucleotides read TGCGCCAGCAGTCAACCGGGACAGGGTTTGCGCAATCAGCCCCAGCATTTT.